This T cell receptor (beta chain) was found in a study of CD8 T cells in Susac syndrome. Random hexamers were used to reverse transcribe the RNA input (about 0.5 to 1 ug). One entry per CDR3 protein, called by TCRdb with MiXCR from the immunoSEQ multiplex PCR reads. Found here are 170,000 or so distinct CDR3 sequences, approximately 94% of them singletons; the top ten hold 0.12%. V was cut by 1 base and J by 3 bases, with 16 bases left in between. The CDR3 has 16 amino acids. The germline V gene has CDR1 SGHTA and CDR2 FQGNSA. This clonotype was detected once. The genes are TRBV7-2 and TRBJ2-7; D is possibly TRBD2 (6 bases). This sequence originates from a human donor with Susac syndrome. The sample taken for sequencing was CD4+ T cells from PBMCs. In DNA, the CDR3 is TGTGCCAGCAGCTTAGGCGGGATCGGGACCTACTACGAGCAGTACTTC. Protein sequence: CASSLGGIGTYYEQYF.